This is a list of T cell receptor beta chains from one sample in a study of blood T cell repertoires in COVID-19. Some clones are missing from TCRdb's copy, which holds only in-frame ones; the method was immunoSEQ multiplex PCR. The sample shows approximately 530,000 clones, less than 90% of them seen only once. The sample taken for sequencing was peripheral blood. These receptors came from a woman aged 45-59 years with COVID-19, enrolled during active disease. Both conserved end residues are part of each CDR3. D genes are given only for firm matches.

CDR3nt: TGTGCCAGCAGCTCTAGCGGAGACCTTAGCACAGATACGCAGTATTTT; CDR3aa: CASSSSGDLSTDTQYF; d_gene: TRBD2; j_gene: TRBJ2-3; v_gene: TRBV7-7
CDR3nt: TGCGCCAGCAGCCAGGGCCCTACTGCAACTAATGAAAAACTGTTTTTT; CDR3aa: CASSQGPTATNEKLFF; d_gene: -; j_gene: TRBJ1-4; v_gene: TRBV5-1
CDR3nt: TGTGCCAGCAGCACCAACAGGGGGAGTCAGCCCCAGCATTTT; CDR3aa: CASSTNRGSQPQHF; d_gene: TRBD1; j_gene: TRBJ1-5; v_gene: TRBV11-2
CDR3nt: TGTGCCGCCCGGCCACGGGGGGGCCGGTGGACAGATACGCAGTATTTT; CDR3aa: CAARPRGGRWTDTQYF; d_gene: TRBD2; j_gene: TRBJ2-3; v_gene: TRBV30
CDR3nt: TGTGCCAGCAGCTCCTCCCTCCGGACAGGGCAGAATGAGCAGTTCTTC; CDR3aa: CASSSSLRTGQNEQFF; d_gene: TRBD1; j_gene: TRBJ2-1; v_gene: TRBV5-5
CDR3nt: TGTGCCAGCTTAGGTGACAGGGGAGAGTTCTTC; CDR3aa: CASLGDRGEFF; d_gene: TRBD1; j_gene: TRBJ2-1; v_gene: TRBV5-5
CDR3nt: TGTGCCACCAGCAGACAGGGCCGCTCCTACGAGCAGTACTTC; CDR3aa: CATSRQGRSYEQYF; d_gene: -; j_gene: TRBJ2-7; v_gene: TRBV15
CDR3nt: TGTGCCAGCAGCGCATTGAACACTGAAGCTTTCTTT; CDR3aa: CASSALNTEAFF; d_gene: -; j_gene: TRBJ1-1; v_gene: TRBV9
CDR3nt: TGTGCCAGCAGCCCTTGGGACAGGGAGAGCACTGAAGCTTTCTTT; CDR3aa: CASSPWDRESTEAFF; d_gene: TRBD1; j_gene: TRBJ1-1; v_gene: TRBV7-6
CDR3nt: TGTGCCAGCAGCCTCGGCGGGGATAGCTCCTATAATTCACCCCTCCACTTT; CDR3aa: CASSLGGDSSYNSPLHF; d_gene: -; j_gene: TRBJ1-6; v_gene: TRBV21-1
CDR3nt: TGCAGCGTTGACGCAGGGTACTATGGCTACACCTTC; CDR3aa: CSVDAGYYGYTF; d_gene: -; j_gene: TRBJ1-2; v_gene: TRBV29-1
CDR3nt: TGTGCCAGCAGGGCCGATTTGGGGCGAGCTTTCTTT; CDR3aa: CASRADLGRAFF; d_gene: -; j_gene: TRBJ1-1; v_gene: TRBV2
CDR3nt: TGTGCCAGCAGCCTAAACTATGGCTACACCTTC; CDR3aa: CASSLNYGYTF; d_gene: -; j_gene: TRBJ1-2; v_gene: TRBV5-6
CDR3nt: TGTGCCAGCAGCGGAGCCCACGGGGGTGAAGCTTTCTTT; CDR3aa: CASSGAHGGEAFF; d_gene: -; j_gene: TRBJ1-1; v_gene: TRBV9
CDR3nt: TGTGCCAGCTCACCCCGGACAGGGAGTTACTACAATGAGCAGTTCTTC; CDR3aa: CASSPRTGSYYNEQFF; d_gene: TRBD1; j_gene: TRBJ2-1; v_gene: TRBV18